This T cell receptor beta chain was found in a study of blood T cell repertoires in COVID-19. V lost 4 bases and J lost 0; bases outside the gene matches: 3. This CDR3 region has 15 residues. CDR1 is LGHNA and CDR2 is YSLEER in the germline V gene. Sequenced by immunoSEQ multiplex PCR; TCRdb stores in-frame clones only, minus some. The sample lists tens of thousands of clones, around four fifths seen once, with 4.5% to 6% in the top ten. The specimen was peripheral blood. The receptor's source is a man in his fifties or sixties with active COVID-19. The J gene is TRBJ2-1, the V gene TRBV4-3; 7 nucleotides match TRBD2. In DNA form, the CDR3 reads TGCGCCAGCAGCCTGGGAGGGAGCTCCTACAATGAGCAGTTCTTC. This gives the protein CASSLGGSSYNEQFF.